This T cell receptor beta chain was recorded in a study of blood T cell repertoires in COVID-19. Overall study context: T cells, B-cell-depleted T cells, or PBMCs provided the cDNA or gDNA that served as material.

CDR1 and CDR2 (germline): GTSNPN, SVGIG (reference sequence). J gave up 5 bases and V 3 bases, and 7 bases lay outside the gene matches. This CDR3 is 15 amino acids long. Here immunoSEQ multiplex PCR was the method, and the copy in TCRdb shows in-frame clones only, minus some. The table includes more than 250,000 clones, roughly nine tenths detected once. Enrolled through a virtual design, the participants were between about 18 and 89 years of age and came from 24 US areas. Among Cohort 3 donors, those recovered had two negative PCRs, clearance, or symptom resolution. The sequence was collected from a middle-aged woman who had recovered from COVID-19. Sequencing was done on a sample of PBMCs or T cells enriched from blood (not recorded which). The J gene is TRBJ2-5, the V gene TRBV30; the match to TRBD2 covers 12 bases. CDR3 loop: CAWSLLAGGFETQYF. CDR3 in DNA: TGTGCCTGGAGCCTACTAGCGGGAGGTTTTGAGACCCAGTACTTC.